Listed here are 20 T cell receptor beta chains from one sample, sequenced in a study of blood T cell repertoires in COVID-19. Using immunoSEQ multiplex PCR, the repertoire was profiled, and TCRdb retains in-frame clones only, with some absent. The data hold over 300,000 clones, with roughly 85% observed a single time. The source material was PBMCs or T cells enriched from blood (not recorded which). All receptors derive from a woman aged 25 to 39 who had recovered from COVID-19.

V is TRBV5-6 and J is TRBJ1-1; weak D call: TRBD1 (6 bases). This CDR3 is 13 amino acids long. Per the germline V gene, CDR1 is SGHDT and CDR2 is YYEEEE. Deletions cut 4 bases from V and 5 bases from J, with 12 bases between. The CDR3 here is CASSRGGRTEAFF. CDR3 sequence (DNA): TGTGCCAGCAGCCGAGGGGGTAGGACTGAAGCTTTCTTT.

V usage is TRBV7-9 and J usage is TRBJ1-6, with 8 bases identical to TRBD1. Germline CDR1 and CDR2: SEHNR and FQNEAQ (reference sequence). The CDR3 sequence is 15 residues long. V shed 4 bases, J shed 9 bases, and the junction held 8 bases outside the gene matches. The CDR3 DNA is TGTGCCAGCAGCTCCGAGACAGGGACAGGTTCACCCCTCCACTTT. As protein: CASSSETGTGSPLHF.

The chain has TRBV6-2 or TRBV6-3 and TRBJ1-5; TRBD1 matches at 8 bases. Trimming cost V 3 bases and J 3 bases; bases outside gene matches: 4. The CDR3 runs to 15 residues. Germline assignment: CDR1 MNHEY and CDR2 SVGEGT. The CDR3 here is CASSYGTGLNQPQHF. CDR3 nucleotides: TGTGCCAGCAGTTATGGGACAGGCCTCAATCAGCCCCAGCATTTT.

The chain employs TRBV27 and TRBJ1-6, with 7 bases matching TRBD1. CDR3 size: 17 residues. Germline values: CDR1 MNHEY, CDR2 SMNVEV (reference sequence). V trimming: 5 bases; J trimming: 0 bases; junction bases outside the gene matches: 7. For the CDR3, the DNA is TGTGCCAGCAGTACCGGGACAGTGAGCTCCTATAATTCACCCCTCCACTTT. Residues: CASSTGTVSSYNSPLHF.

V usage is TRBV30 and J usage is TRBJ1-2; tentative D call: TRBD1 (5 bases). From germline, CDR1 is GTSNPN and CDR2 SVGIG (reference sequence). The V gene lost 3 bases and the J gene lost 2 bases, with 22 bases spanning the gap. This CDR3 contains 17 residues. The CDR3 DNA follows: TGTGCCTGGAGCCAACCCTGGGGCAGGGCAAAAAACTATGGCTACACCTTC. Translating it yields CAWSQPWGRAKNYGYTF.

The chain joins TRBV6-2 or TRBV6-3 to TRBJ2-7; 10 bases map to TRBD2. CDR1 and CDR2 (germline): MNHEY, SVGEGT. V lost 5 bases and J lost 3; bases outside the gene matches: 13. The CDR3 runs 17 residues. The CDR3: CASSHTSGVRRIYEQYF. DNA for the CDR3: TGTGCCAGCAGTCACACTAGCGGGGTAAGAAGAATCTACGAGCAGTACTTC.

The V gene is TRBV4-3, the J gene TRBJ2-2; 7 positions match TRBD1. This CDR3 is built from 17 residues. Germline CDR1 is LGHNA and CDR2 is YSLEER. V lost 0 bases to trimming and J lost 6 bases; unmatched junction nucleotides: 10. The CDR3 loop is CASSQDRGQGRPGELFF. The CDR3 nucleotides are TGCGCCAGCAGCCAAGATAGGGGGCAGGGACGCCCCGGGGAGCTGTTTTTT.

The J gene is TRBJ1-3, the V gene TRBV3-1 (or the pseudogene TRBV3-2); 7 bases are shared with TRBD1. Germline V lookup: CDR1 LGHDT, CDR2 YNNKEL (reference sequence). The CDR3 is made up of 15 amino acids. The V segment lost 1 base and the J segment 4 bases; nucleotides outside the gene matches: 4. The CDR3 nucleotides read TGTGCCAGCAGCCAAGGGCAGGGGGGAGGAAACACCATATATTTT. Translated: CASSQGQGGGNTIYF.

This clone is a singleton in its sample. This chain links TRBV7-2 with TRBJ1-5; 7 nucleotides align to TRBD1. This CDR3 contains 16 residues. Per germline, CDR1 SGHTA and CDR2 FQGNSA. The trim removed 3 bases at V and 3 bases at J, leaving 8 bases unmatched. CDR3 sequence reads: CASSFQTGALNQPQHF. The CDR3 DNA is TGTGCCAGCAGCTTCCAAACAGGGGCCCTCAATCAGCCCCAGCATTTT.

The chain links TRBV19 to TRBJ1-5, with TRBD1 matching over 8 bases. This CDR3 contains 16 residues. Germline V gives CDR1 LNHDA, CDR2 SQIVND (reference sequence). V shed 9 bases, J shed 3 bases, and the junction held 13 bases outside the gene matches. Here the CDR3 DNA reads TGTGCCAGCACTAAGAGGGACAGGAATTTCAATCAGCCCCAGCATTTT. Translated: CASTKRDRNFNQPQHF.

J is TRBJ1-1 and V is TRBV9; no firm D call. CDR3 length: 15 amino acids. Germline CDR1 and CDR2: SGDLS and YYNGEE. V was shortened by 4 bases and J by 1 base, with 14 bases between the two germline ends. The CDR3 here is CASSPGVGGNTEAFF. For the CDR3, the DNA is TGTGCCAGCAGCCCCGGGGTCGGAGGGAACACTGAAGCTTTCTTT.

This clone has a handful of counts. This chain connects TRBV29-1 to TRBJ2-2, with D possibly being TRBD2 (6 bases). Germline CDR1 and CDR2: SQVTM and ANQGSEA. This CDR3 comprises 14 residues. CDR3 DNA sequence: TGCAGTGCCGGGACTCCTACTCGAGCCGGGGAGCTGTTTTTT. It translates to CSAGTPTRAGELFF.

The rearrangement joins TRBV13 to TRBJ1-2; D possibly corresponds to TRBD1 (6 bases). The germline gives CDR1 PRHDT, CDR2 FYEKMQ (reference sequence). The CDR3 has 15 amino acids. The V end was cut by 5 bases, the J end by 8 bases, with 21 bases between. The CDR3 spells CASSPPGRGAAGYTF. The CDR3 DNA sequence: TGTGCCAGCAGCCCTCCAGGGCGGGGGGCGGCCGGCTACACCTTC.

The chain couples TRBV11-2 to TRBJ1-1; 9 bases are a match to TRBD1. The V gene's germline CDR1 is SGHAT and CDR2 FQNNGV. This CDR3 comprises 16 residues. With V trimmed by 4 bases and J by 1 base, 7 bases remained unmatched. The CDR3 region has the DNA TGTGCCAGCAGCTCCTTACAGGGGGCGCAGAACACTGAAGCTTTCTTT. The encoded protein is CASSSLQGAQNTEAFF.

This clone was found once. The CDR3 loop reads CASSLAVDRATGELFF. The DNA for the CDR3 is TGCGCCAGCAGCTTGGCTGTGGACAGGGCCACCGGGGAGCTGTTTTTT. J is TRBJ2-2 and V is TRBV5-1; TRBD1 matches at 8 bases. The V segment lost 0 bases and the J segment 4 bases; nucleotides outside the gene matches: 5. This CDR3 is 16 amino acids long. The germline gives CDR1 SGHRS, CDR2 YFSETQ.

CDR3 loop: CASSQEGLAVNPDTQYF. CDR3 nucleotides: TGTGCCAGCAGCCAAGAGGGACTAGCGGTAAATCCGGATACGCAGTATTTT. The chain links TRBV14 to TRBJ2-3; 11 bases are shared with TRBD2. The junction had 8 bases not matched to a gene; V was cut back by 0 bases and J by 6 bases. The CDR3 contains 17 residues. The V gene's germline CDR1 is SGHDN and CDR2 FVKESK.

This clone was recorded once. As DNA, the CDR3 is TGCGCCAGCAGTCAACCGGGACAGGGGACTGAAGCTTTCTTT. Its protein is CASSQPGQGTEAFF. The chain uses TRBV5-1 and TRBJ1-1, with 10 bases matching TRBD1. This CDR3 has 14 residues. Losses at the gene ends were 5 bases for V and 5 bases for J; bases not matched to a gene: 6. The germline V gene has CDR1 SGHRS and CDR2 YFSETQ.

The V and J genes are TRBV6-5 and TRBJ2-2, with 8 bases identical to TRBD1. CDR1 is MNHEY and CDR2 is SVGAGI in the germline V gene. The CDR3 totals 15 residues. V was clipped by 6 bases and J by 3 bases; unmatched bases: 6. The CDR3 spells CASRPDRVDTGELFF. For the CDR3, the DNA is TGTGCCAGCAGACCGGACAGGGTAGACACCGGGGAGCTGTTTTTT.

This clone came up a few times. The chain has TRBV15 and TRBJ1-2, with D perhaps TRBD1 (6 bases). In germline, CDR1 is LNHNV, CDR2 YYDKDF (reference sequence). The CDR3 spans 15 residues. The ends were cut back, 4 bases at V and 4 bases at J, with 16 bases in the middle. Here the CDR3 DNA reads TGTGCCACCAGCAAATGGACAGTAAAGGGCTATGGCTACACCTTC. This sequence encodes CATSKWTVKGYGYTF.

J is TRBJ1-1 and V is TRBV30; D call uncertain. The V end was cut by 2 bases, the J end by 7 bases, with 11 bases between. This CDR3 spans 12 amino acids. The V gene's germline CDR1 is GTSNPN and CDR2 SVGIG (reference sequence). The CDR3: CAWSSLIGEAFF. CDR3 DNA: TGTGCCTGGAGTAGCTTGATTGGTGAAGCTTTCTTT.